The rows below give T cell receptor beta chains drawn from one sample of a study of CD8+CD57+ T cells in acquired aplastic anemia. One entry per CDR3 protein, called by TCRdb with MiXCR from the reads. The data contain around 430,000 distinct CDR3 sequences, under 40% of them seen just once; the ten biggest clones take up under 0.95%. Sequencing was performed on sorted CD4+, CD8+, or CD8+CD57+ T cells (not recorded which) from PBMCs. Receptor source: a human donor with aplastic anemia. Each CDR3 is given with its conserved first and last residue. A D gene is named only where the DNA matches it firmly. A row's size may be missing; if present it is once, few, many or a size class.

clone size: few
D gene: TRBD1
J gene: TRBJ2-5
V gene: TRBV7-8
CDR3 protein: CASSQRGPLRETQYF
CDR3 DNA: TGTGCCAGCAGCCAGAGGGGGCCATTGAGAGAGACCCAGTACTTC

clone size: -
D gene: TRBD2
J gene: TRBJ2-5
V gene: TRBV24-1
CDR3 protein: CATSSSGRYQETQYF
CDR3 DNA: TGTGCCACCAGTTCTAGCGGGAGATACCAAGAGACCCAGTACTTC

clone size: many
D gene: -
J gene: TRBJ2-7
V gene: TRBV19
CDR3 protein: CASSTQFGPTYEQYF
CDR3 DNA: TGTGCCAGTAGTACCCAGTTCGGTCCCACCTACGAGCAGTACTTC

clone size: -
D gene: TRBD2
J gene: TRBJ2-5
V gene: TRBV5-1
CDR3 protein: CASSFLEGMRGSTRTQYF
CDR3 DNA: TGCGCCAGCAGCTTTTTGGAGGGAATGCGGGGGTCCACTCGGACCCAGTACTTC

clone size: few
D gene: -
J gene: TRBJ1-5
V gene: TRBV12-5
CDR3 protein: CAGSRGLMPQHF
CDR3 DNA: TGTGCCGGGAGCAGGGGTTTGATGCCCCAGCATTTT

clone size: many
D gene: TRBD2
J gene: TRBJ2-7
V gene: TRBV11-2
CDR3 protein: CASSSLAGEEQYF
CDR3 DNA: TGTGCCAGCAGCTCACTAGCGGGAGAGGAGCAGTACTTC

clone size: -
D gene: -
J gene: TRBJ1-6
V gene: TRBV4-1
CDR3 protein: CASSQDERGPSLHF
CDR3 DNA: TGCGCCAGCAGCCAAGATGAGCGGGGCCCGTCCCTCCACTTT

clone size: few
D gene: -
J gene: TRBJ1-1
V gene: TRBV20-1
CDR3 protein: CSARDSIGTEAFF
CDR3 DNA: TGCAGTGCTAGAGATAGTATCGGCACTGAAGCTTTCTTT

clone size: -
D gene: -
J gene: TRBJ1-1
V gene: TRBV20-1
CDR3 protein: CSARDVYMGLSEAFF
CDR3 DNA: TGCAGTGCTAGAGATGTCTACATGGGACTTTCTGAAGCTTTCTTT

clone size: few
D gene: TRBD1
J gene: TRBJ2-7
V gene: TRBV3-1
CDR3 protein: CASSQIDRGQTYEQYF
CDR3 DNA: TGTGCCAGCAGCCAGATTGACAGGGGCCAAACCTACGAGCAGTACTTC

clone size: few
D gene: TRBD1
J gene: TRBJ2-4
V gene: TRBV20-1
CDR3 protein: CSEATGDPNIQYF
CDR3 DNA: TGCAGTGAGGCGACAGGGGATCCAAACATTCAGTACTTC

clone size: -
D gene: -
J gene: TRBJ1-1
V gene: TRBV7-9
CDR3 protein: CASSATDFRNTEAFF
CDR3 DNA: TGTGCCAGCAGCGCGACGGATTTCAGGAACACTGAAGCTTTCTTT

clone size: many
D gene: TRBD1
J gene: TRBJ1-2
V gene: TRBV7-9
CDR3 protein: CASSPSGTGHGYTF
CDR3 DNA: TGTGCCAGCAGCCCCTCCGGGACAGGGCATGGCTACACCTTC

clone size: few
D gene: -
J gene: TRBJ2-5
V gene: TRBV19
CDR3 protein: CASSMSAGAPQETQYF
CDR3 DNA: TGTGCCAGTAGTATGTCGGCAGGAGCACCCCAAGAGACCCAGTACTTC

clone size: many
D gene: -
J gene: TRBJ1-1
V gene: TRBV20-1
CDR3 protein: CSAPSSNVDTEAFF
CDR3 DNA: TGCAGTGCCCCATCGTCAAACGTGGACACTGAAGCTTTCTTT

clone size: few
D gene: -
J gene: TRBJ1-6
V gene: TRBV3-1
CDR3 protein: CASSQWQNSYNSPLHF
CDR3 DNA: TGTGCCAGCAGCCAGTGGCAGAACTCCTATAATTCACCCCTCCACTTT

clone size: many
D gene: -
J gene: TRBJ2-3
V gene: TRBV7-3
CDR3 protein: CASSLEKADTQYF
CDR3 DNA: TGTGCCAGCAGCCTCGAAAAGGCAGATACGCAGTATTTT

clone size: -
D gene: -
J gene: TRBJ1-5
V gene: TRBV27
CDR3 protein: CASRPGFFSNQPQHF
CDR3 DNA: TGTGCCAGCAGACCTGGGTTTTTTAGCAATCAGCCCCAGCATTTT

clone size: -
D gene: TRBD1
J gene: TRBJ2-5
V gene: TRBV11-1
CDR3 protein: CASTILRVIGGDPQETQYF
CDR3 DNA: TGTGCCAGCACCATACTTAGGGTTATAGGGGGCGACCCCCAAGAGACCCAGTACTTC

clone size: -
D gene: -
J gene: TRBJ1-2
V gene: TRBV30
CDR3 protein: CAWSTPESRPRGYTF
CDR3 DNA: TGTGCCTGGAGTACCCCCGAATCGAGACCTCGAGGCTACACCTTC

clone size: many
D gene: -
J gene: TRBJ1-2
V gene: TRBV11-1
CDR3 protein: CASSKSGTRITPTNYGYTF
CDR3 DNA: TGTGCCAGCAGTAAATCCGGGACAAGGATCACACCGACTAACTATGGCTACACCTTC

clone size: few
D gene: -
J gene: TRBJ2-7
V gene: TRBV2
CDR3 protein: CASSAGRDYEQYF
CDR3 DNA: TGTGCCAGCAGTGCGGGGCGGGACTACGAGCAGTACTTC

clone size: many
D gene: TRBD1
J gene: TRBJ1-6
V gene: TRBV19
CDR3 protein: CASKAQGGNSPLHF
CDR3 DNA: TGTGCCAGTAAGGCGCAGGGGGGGAATTCACCCCTCCACTTT

clone size: few
D gene: TRBD1
J gene: TRBJ1-1
V gene: TRBV5-1
CDR3 protein: CASTWETGGTEAFF
CDR3 DNA: TGCGCCAGCACCTGGGAGACAGGGGGAACTGAAGCTTTCTTT

clone size: -
D gene: TRBD1
J gene: TRBJ1-3
V gene: TRBV2
CDR3 protein: CASSSDRASGNTIYF
CDR3 DNA: TGTGCCAGCAGCTCGGACAGGGCCTCTGGAAACACCATATATTTT

clone size: many
D gene: -
J gene: TRBJ2-1
V gene: TRBV2
CDR3 protein: CASTVVGLNEQFF
CDR3 DNA: TGTGCCAGCACAGTTGTGGGGCTCAATGAGCAGTTCTTC

clone size: -
D gene: -
J gene: TRBJ1-4
V gene: TRBV29-1
CDR3 protein: CSGKNEKLFF
CDR3 DNA: TGCAGCGGAAAAAATGAAAAACTGTTTTTT

clone size: many
D gene: -
J gene: TRBJ1-3
V gene: TRBV19
CDR3 protein: CASSILGHSGNTIYF
CDR3 DNA: TGTGCCAGTAGTATCCTAGGTCACTCTGGAAACACCATATATTTT

clone size: many
D gene: TRBD1
J gene: TRBJ2-7
V gene: TRBV20-1
CDR3 protein: CSAMGQLYEQYF
CDR3 DNA: TGCAGTGCTATGGGACAGCTCTACGAGCAGTACTTC

clone size: few
D gene: -
J gene: TRBJ1-1
V gene: TRBV20-1
CDR3 protein: CSATSGAARVTEAFF
CDR3 DNA: TGCAGTGCTACCTCAGGGGCCGCTAGGGTAACTGAAGCTTTCTTT

clone size: -
D gene: -
J gene: TRBJ2-5
V gene: TRBV12-3/TRBV12-4
CDR3 protein: CASSITNHEETQYF
CDR3 DNA: TGTGCCAGCAGTATAACCAACCACGAAGAGACCCAGTACTTC

clone size: many
D gene: -
J gene: TRBJ2-5
V gene: TRBV7-9
CDR3 protein: CASSRTAQETQYF
CDR3 DNA: TGTGCCAGCAGTCGGACAGCCCAAGAGACCCAGTACTTC

clone size: few
D gene: -
J gene: TRBJ2-7
V gene: TRBV27
CDR3 protein: CASIPHSYEQYF
CDR3 DNA: TGTGCCAGCATCCCCCACTCCTACGAGCAGTACTTC

clone size: many
D gene: TRBD1
J gene: TRBJ2-5
V gene: TRBV11-3
CDR3 protein: CASSTGQAETQYF
CDR3 DNA: TGTGCCAGCAGCACGGGACAGGCAGAGACCCAGTACTTC

clone size: -
D gene: TRBD2
J gene: TRBJ2-5
V gene: TRBV5-4
CDR3 protein: CASSLDIGASGQETQYF
CDR3 DNA: TGTGCCAGCAGCTTGGACATCGGCGCTAGCGGCCAAGAGACCCAGTACTTC

clone size: few
D gene: -
J gene: TRBJ2-1
V gene: TRBV5-1
CDR3 protein: CASRLDFNEQFF
CDR3 DNA: TGCGCCAGCAGACTAGATTTCAATGAGCAGTTCTTC

clone size: many
D gene: -
J gene: TRBJ2-1
V gene: TRBV7-8
CDR3 protein: CASSLGADNEQFF
CDR3 DNA: TGTGCCAGCAGCTTGGGGGCAGACAATGAGCAGTTCTTC

clone size: -
D gene: -
J gene: TRBJ1-2
V gene: TRBV4-3
CDR3 protein: CASSQDGYGLNYGYTF
CDR3 DNA: TGCGCCAGCAGCCAAGATGGATACGGACTTAACTATGGCTACACCTTC

clone size: few
D gene: TRBD2
J gene: TRBJ2-1
V gene: TRBV7-3
CDR3 protein: CASSPPGREQFF
CDR3 DNA: TGTGCCAGCAGCCCCCCCGGGAGGGAGCAGTTCTTC

clone size: -
D gene: -
J gene: TRBJ2-3
V gene: TRBV5-1
CDR3 protein: CASSFQGSTDTQYF
CDR3 DNA: TGCGCCAGCAGCTTCCAGGGGTCCACGGATACGCAGTATTTT

clone size: once
D gene: -
J gene: TRBJ2-7
V gene: TRBV10-1
CDR3 protein: CASSDGGGSEQYF
CDR3 DNA: TGCGCCAGCAGTGATGGAGGGGGCTCCGAGCAGTACTTC

clone size: -
D gene: -
J gene: TRBJ1-1
V gene: TRBV6-1
CDR3 protein: CASGSSQRGDTEAFF
CDR3 DNA: TGTGCCAGCGGGAGTAGCCAAAGGGGAGACACTGAAGCTTTCTTT

clone size: -
D gene: -
J gene: TRBJ1-3
V gene: TRBV6-1
CDR3 protein: CASSARASGNTIYF
CDR3 DNA: TGTGCCAGCAGTGCCAGGGCCTCTGGAAACACCATATATTTT

clone size: -
D gene: TRBD1
J gene: TRBJ2-3
V gene: TRBV7-6
CDR3 protein: CASSFTGVGTDTQYF
CDR3 DNA: TGTGCCAGCAGTTTCACAGGGGTGGGCACAGATACGCAGTATTTT

clone size: many
D gene: -
J gene: TRBJ1-4
V gene: TRBV19
CDR3 protein: CASSPPRGLEVEKLFF
CDR3 DNA: TGTGCCAGTAGTCCCCCCCGGGGCCTGGAGGTCGAAAAACTGTTTTTT

clone size: many
D gene: -
J gene: TRBJ2-7
V gene: TRBV2
CDR3 protein: CASSEQASEQYF
CDR3 DNA: TGTGCCAGCAGTGAACAGGCCTCCGAGCAGTACTTC

clone size: -
D gene: TRBD2
J gene: TRBJ2-1
V gene: TRBV2
CDR3 protein: CASRGLAGAYNEQFF
CDR3 DNA: TGTGCCAGCAGGGGACTAGCGGGGGCATACAATGAGCAGTTCTTC

clone size: -
D gene: TRBD1
J gene: TRBJ1-1
V gene: TRBV2
CDR3 protein: CASRSLQGTMNTEAFF
CDR3 DNA: TGTGCCAGCAGGTCACTACAGGGGACGATGAACACTGAAGCTTTCTTT

clone size: few
D gene: -
J gene: TRBJ2-3
V gene: TRBV20-1
CDR3 protein: CSASRPGGTDTQYF
CDR3 DNA: TGCAGTGCTAGTAGGCCGGGGGGCACAGATACGCAGTATTTT

clone size: few
D gene: -
J gene: TRBJ2-2
V gene: TRBV20-1
CDR3 protein: CSARPALFNTGELFF
CDR3 DNA: TGCAGTGCTAGACCGGCGTTATTTAACACCGGGGAGCTGTTTTTT

clone size: many
D gene: -
J gene: TRBJ1-5
V gene: TRBV2
CDR3 protein: CASSETDSNQPQHF
CDR3 DNA: TGTGCCAGCAGTGAAACGGATAGCAATCAGCCCCAGCATTTT

clone size: -
D gene: -
J gene: TRBJ1-1
V gene: TRBV4-3
CDR3 protein: CASSQVGQGTEAFF
CDR3 DNA: TGCGCCAGCAGCCAAGTGGGGCAGGGCACTGAAGCTTTCTTT

clone size: -
D gene: -
J gene: TRBJ2-1
V gene: TRBV11-1
CDR3 protein: CASSLMGLMGASEQFF
CDR3 DNA: TGTGCCAGCAGCTTAATGGGGCTGATGGGGGCATCTGAGCAGTTCTTC

clone size: -
D gene: TRBD2
J gene: TRBJ2-7
V gene: TRBV2
CDR3 protein: CASQTGLAYEQYF
CDR3 DNA: TGTGCCAGCCAGACGGGACTAGCATACGAGCAGTACTTC

clone size: -
D gene: -
J gene: TRBJ1-1
V gene: TRBV10-3
CDR3 protein: CAISGTRDTEAFF
CDR3 DNA: TGTGCCATCAGTGGCACAAGGGACACTGAAGCTTTCTTT

clone size: -
D gene: -
J gene: TRBJ1-2
V gene: TRBV6-1
CDR3 protein: CASSKIQDNYGCTF
CDR3 DNA: TGTGCCAGCAGTAAAATACAGGACAACTATGGCTGCACCTTC

clone size: few
D gene: TRBD1
J gene: TRBJ1-6
V gene: TRBV2
CDR3 protein: CTSSSQGAMDNSPLHF
CDR3 DNA: TGTACCAGCAGTTCACAGGGGGCTATGGATAATTCACCCCTCCACTTT

clone size: few
D gene: TRBD2
J gene: TRBJ2-7
V gene: TRBV4-1
CDR3 protein: CASSHPPSGRDEQYF
CDR3 DNA: TGCGCCAGCAGCCACCCCCCTAGCGGGAGGGACGAGCAGTACTTC

clone size: -
D gene: -
J gene: TRBJ2-7
V gene: TRBV10-2
CDR3 protein: CASSETRHAYEQYF
CDR3 DNA: TGCGCCAGCAGTGAAACTAGACACGCCTACGAGCAGTACTTC

clone size: many
D gene: TRBD1
J gene: TRBJ2-7
V gene: TRBV6-1
CDR3 protein: CASGQGRNEQYF
CDR3 DNA: TGTGCCAGCGGACAGGGGAGGAACGAGCAGTACTTC